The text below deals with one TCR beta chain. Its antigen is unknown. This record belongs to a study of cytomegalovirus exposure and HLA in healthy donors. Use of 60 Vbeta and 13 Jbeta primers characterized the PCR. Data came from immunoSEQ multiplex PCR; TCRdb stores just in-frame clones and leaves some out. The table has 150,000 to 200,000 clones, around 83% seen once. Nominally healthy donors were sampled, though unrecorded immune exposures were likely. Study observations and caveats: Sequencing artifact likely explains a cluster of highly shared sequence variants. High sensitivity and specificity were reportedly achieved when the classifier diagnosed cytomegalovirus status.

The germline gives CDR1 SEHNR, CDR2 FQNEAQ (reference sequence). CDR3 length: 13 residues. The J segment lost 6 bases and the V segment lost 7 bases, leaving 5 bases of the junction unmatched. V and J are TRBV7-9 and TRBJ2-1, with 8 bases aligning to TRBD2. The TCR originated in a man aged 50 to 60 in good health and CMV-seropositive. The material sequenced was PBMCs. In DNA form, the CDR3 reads TGTGCCAGCACTCGGACTAGCAGCAATGAGCAGTTCTTC. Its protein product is CASTRTSSNEQFF.